This note documents a single T cell receptor beta chain sequence. Its antigen is unknown. No base quality values were provided; no much bigger clone lies one nucleotide off. The record originates from a study of spatial heterogeneity in lung cancer (dated by TCRdb to about 2019). The study in broad terms: Beta-chain transcripts were consistently detected in greater numbers than alpha-chain transcripts, which likely reflects a higher abundance of beta-chain transcripts. In the raw uncorrected reads, each unique combination of TCR and UMI appeared more than ten times on average. Nonsynonymous mutation counts, determined by whole-exome sequencing of tumor tissue, were related to features of the TCR repertoire. Both alpha and beta chains were TCR-sequenced in approximately 200 tumor regions, some 64 matched nontumor lung samples and 45 to 60 PBMC samples obtained at surgery. The study quantitatively compared TCR alpha and beta repertoires across multiple tumor regions, matched nontumor lung and blood in non-small cell lung cancer. Overall results and qualifications from the work: Confirming at a functional level the hypothesis that regional TCRs recognize regional mutations was considered to require additional single-cell paired TCR alpha and beta sequencing. Ubiquitous expanded tumor TCRs were detected in blood more often at tumor resection than at routine follow-up.

The cysteine opens and the phenylalanine closes a CDR3 of 12 amino acids. Solely the CDR3 DNA is kept, with 36 bases framed from the first base. V is shortened by 3 bases, J by 7 bases, and the region joining them spans 10 bases. Based on the germline V gene (reference sequence), the CDR1 and CDR2 sequences are DFQATT and SNEGSKA. The time point label for this specimen denotes: sample taken at primary tumor resection. TCR sequencing used whole RNA extracted from tumor and nontumor lung tissue, or from cryopreserved PBMC samples, without cell sorting. The donors were some 70 patients from the lung TRACERx cohort who had early-stage, untreated non-small cell lung cancer. A patient was chosen for TCR sequencing only when enough RNA was available from at least two tumor regions. Library construction relied on 5' RACE. Sequencing was performed on a NextSeq 500. The TCR library protocol attached a unique molecular identifier to each TCR cDNA molecule to allow correction of PCR and sequencing errors. In the authors' own workflow: TCR identification, UMI-based error correction and CDR3 extraction were performed with Decombinator tools. TCRs above a frequency of 2 per 1,000, corresponding to the top 1% of the tumor frequency distribution, were defined as expanded. Rényi diversity was computed with the R vegan package after subsampling each repertoire 100 times to 5,000 TCRs. CDR3 similarity networks were built from amino acid triplet string-kernel similarity, with CDR3s being connected when pairwise similarity was above 0.82. TCRdb reanalyzed the raw reads on its own, using fastp at Q25 for trimming and MiXCR for clone calling, and kept in-frame beta chains. Every distinct CDR3 protein forms one entry, paired with its most common genes and DNA. V and J calls and clone size were set by TCRdb, not the authors. Here the sample has 60,000 to 90,000 distinct CDR3 sequences; more than 10% occur a single time. 6.5% to 7.5% of the sample is held by the ten biggest clonotypes.

The clonotype originates from a male donor with early-stage non-small cell lung cancer. The starting material was PBMCs, obtained at surgery. The chain is made from TRBV20-1 and TRBJ2-1; the D region is possibly TRBD1 or TRBD2, each matching across 5 bases. CDR3 protein: CSARGEWNEQFF. The DNA sequence is as follows: TGCAGTGCTAGGGGGGAATGGAATGAGCAGTTCTTC.